This entry is about one TCR beta chain. Its matching antigen is unknown. A read error may account for a junction end that differs from germline. The sample belongs to a study of cytomegalovirus exposure and HLA in healthy donors. This CDR3 spans 14 amino acids. Germline V gene sequence: CDR1 KGHSH, CDR2 LQKENI. The PCR had 60 Vbeta and 13 Jbeta primers. Sequencing used immunoSEQ multiplex PCR; TCRdb keeps in-frame clones, though not all of them. The repertoire holds approximately 130,000 clones, with over 75% as singletons. Study-wide results and limits: Earlier analysis found most TCR beta V segments productive about 87% or about 30% of the time. Several of the most significant clusters appeared, in a later analysis, to be linked to common viral pathogens. Most sequenced TCRs were rare (though some public TCRs occurred in many donors).

Sequenced material: PBMCs. The source of this sequence is a middle-aged man in good health and CMV-seronegative. The gene calls are TRBV18 and TRBJ2-7; 10 positions agree with TRBD1. CDR3 amino acids: CASSPDRGSFEQYF. The CDR3 nucleotides are TGTGCCAGCTCACCGGACAGGGGGTCCTTCGAGCAGTACTTC. Full variable domain (outside the CDR3, taken from reference TRBV18 and TRBJ2-7): NAGVMQNPRHLVRRRGQEARLRCSPMKGHSHVYWYRQLPEEGLKFMVYLQKENIIDESGMPKERFSAEFPKEGPSILRIQQVVRGDSAAYFCASSPDRGSFEQYFGPGTRLTVT.